The clone carrying this TCR beta chain was counted a single time. Its matching antigen is unknown. This entry belongs to a study of cytomegalovirus exposure and HLA in healthy donors. About the study: The same platform was used for the approximately 120 validation repertoires as for the approximately 730 first-cohort repertoires, as reported in a later analysis. Study-level points and caveats: CMV antigen specificity of three CMV-associated chains was confirmed in vitro.

Germline CDR1 and CDR2: SGHDT and YYEEEE. Germline trimming cut 3 bases from V and 3 bases from J; bases unmatched to any gene: 2. The CDR3 has 14 amino acids. Profiled with immunoSEQ multiplex PCR; TCRdb holds only in-frame clones, not every one. The sample consists of over 110,000 clones, approximately 87% of them appearing once. The chain combines TRBV5-6 with TRBJ1-1; 10 bases fit TRBD1. This receptor was obtained from a man between 18 and 35 years old in good health and CMV-seronegative. Sequenced material: PBMCs. CDR3 DNA sequence: TGTGCCAGCAGCTCTGGGACAGGGGACACTGAAGCTTTCTTT. Translated, it gives CASSSGTGDTEAFF.